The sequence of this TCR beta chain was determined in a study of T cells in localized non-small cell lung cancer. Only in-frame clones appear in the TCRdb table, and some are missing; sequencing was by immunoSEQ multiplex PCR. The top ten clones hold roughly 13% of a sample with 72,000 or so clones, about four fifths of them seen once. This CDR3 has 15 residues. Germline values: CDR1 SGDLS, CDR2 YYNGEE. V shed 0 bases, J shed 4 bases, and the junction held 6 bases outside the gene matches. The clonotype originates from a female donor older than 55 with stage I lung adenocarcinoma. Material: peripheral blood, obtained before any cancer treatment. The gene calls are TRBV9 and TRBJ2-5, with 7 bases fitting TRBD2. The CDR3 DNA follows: TGTGCCAGCAGCGTAGGTCGGGGGGTACGAGAGACCCAGTACTTC. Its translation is CASSVGRGVRETQYF.